This T cell receptor beta chain was documented in a study of cytomegalovirus exposure and HLA in healthy donors. Findings of the study overall: A later analysis appeared to link common viral pathogens to several of the most significant clusters.

The CDR3 extends over 12 amino acids. Trimming took off 5 bases at V and 9 bases at J, with 14 bases between the two ends. In germline, CDR1 is SNHLY, CDR2 FYNNEI. This clone was seen only once. Its target is unknown. The primer mix had 60 Vbeta and 13 Jbeta primers. Profiled with immunoSEQ multiplex PCR; TCRdb holds only in-frame clones, not every one. The sample has 60,000 to 85,000 clones; about four fifths are singletons. The specimen sequenced was PBMCs. The chain couples TRBV2 to TRBJ2-7; tentatively, D is TRBD1 (5 bases). The sequence came from a man aged 40-50 years in good health and CMV-seronegative. CDR3 nucleotides: TGTGCCAGCAGTCCACAACAGGAAGGGCAGTACTTC. This sequence encodes CASSPQQEGQYF.